This T cell receptor beta chain was captured in a study of cytomegalovirus exposure and HLA in healthy donors. Study-level background: A prior analysis found roughly 110 million unique TCR beta sequences from around 190 million T cells.

A word on this clone: What it recognizes is unknown.

This PCR relied on a set of 60 Vbeta primers and 13 Jbeta primers. Clones were sequenced by immunoSEQ multiplex PCR, and TCRdb holds only the in-frame ones, with some missing. The table has about 110,000 clones, around 80% seen once; the top ten hold roughly 20%. Overall study results and limits: Later findings reportedly placed an Asian-associated ancestry cluster below the approximately 670-donor mean for N-insertions. Analyzed later, association rates of TCRs varied across HLA loci, with DRB1 most and HLA-C fewest. Reportedly, TCR beta sequences accurately predicted HLA-A and HLA-B alleles in most subjects.

The germline V and J ends were trimmed by 3 bases and 12 bases, with 7 bases remaining between them. CDR3 length: 11 residues. The germline CDR1 and CDR2 sequences are SGDLS and YYNGEE. Source material: PBMCs. This chain uses TRBV9 with TRBJ1-6, with no clear D. This clonotype was obtained from a young man in good health and CMV-seropositive. The chain's CDR3 is CASSGHGPLHF. The CDR3 DNA sequence: TGTGCCAGCAGCGGACACGGACCCCTCCACTTT.